The T cell receptor beta chain described here comes from a study of blood T cell repertoires in COVID-19. Original processing methods: Nucleated cell number was recorded as an estimate derived from reference gene primer amplification. Assay: immunoSEQ multiplex PCR; the TCRdb copy retains only in-frame clones and omits some. The V and J calls and clone size were taken over from that table, and D and trimming were inferred from the DNA. The table records some 460,000 clones, 85% to 90% of them present only once. CDR3 length: 14 residues. CDR1 and CDR2 from the germline V gene are LGHDT and YNNKEL (reference sequence). V lost 7 bases, J lost 6 bases, and 17 bases lay in between.

The sequenced material came from peripheral blood. This sequence originates from a woman aged 30 to 39 with acute or convalescent COVID-19. The rearrangement uses TRBV3-1 (or the pseudogene TRBV3-2) and TRBJ2-3, with a weak D call TRBD1 (5 bases). CDR3 amino acids: CASNLQGTGDTQYF. The CDR3 bases are TGTGCCAGCAACCTTCAGGGTACCGGGGATACGCAGTATTTT.